These 23 T cell receptor beta chains came from one sample sequenced in a study of OX40 agonist ivuxolimab in advanced cancers. The repertoire was sequenced with immunoSEQ multiplex PCR; TCRdb's copy has only in-frame clones and lacks some. The sample holds some 25,000 clones, approximately 85% seen once. The sample consisted of CD4+ or CD8+ T cells sorted from blood, taken in a trial of the OX40 agonist ivuxolimab. The receptors were gathered from an adult with an advanced solid tumor such as melanoma, head and neck, liver or kidney cancer.

The rearrangement links TRBV6-5 to TRBJ1-1, with 9 bases lining up with TRBD1. Unmatched junction bases numbered 9, after V lost 7 bases and J lost 3 bases. Germline V gives CDR1 MNHEY, CDR2 SVGAGI. This CDR3 has 15 residues. The CDR3 loop is CASNDRGYSDTEAFF. For the CDR3, the DNA is TGTGCCAGCAACGACAGGGGGTATAGCGACACTGAAGCTTTCTTT.

V and J are TRBV4-2 and TRBJ2-1, with a tentative D call TRBD1 (5 bases). The CDR3 spans 13 residues. The V end was cut by 6 bases, the J end by 12 bases, with 18 bases between. The germline V gene encodes CDR1 LGHNA and CDR2 YNFKEQ. Written as DNA, the CDR3 is TGTGCCAGCAGTCCCTCAGGGCGCGGTGGGCAGTTCTTC. Translating it yields CASSPSGRGGQFF.

The chain links TRBV29-1 to TRBJ2-1; 13 bases align to TRBD2. The V gene end was trimmed by 3 bases and the J gene end by 0 bases; junction bases not matched to a gene: 8. Germline-derived CDR1 and CDR2 are SQVTM and ANQGSEA. This CDR3 spans 18 amino acids. CDR3 bases: TGCAGCGTTGACAGGACTAGCGGGAGAAGTAGCTCCTACAATGAGCAGTTCTTC. This sequence encodes CSVDRTSGRSSSYNEQFF.

V is TRBV7-6 and J is TRBJ1-4; D is uncertain. Trimming left V 0 bases short and J 7 bases short, with 12 bases between. CDR3 length equals 15 residues. Germline-derived CDR1 and CDR2 are SGHVS and FNYEAQ. The CDR3 DNA sequence: TGTGCCAGCAGCTTAGCGATCAGGCGGGGTGAAAAACTGTTTTTT. Its protein product is CASSLAIRRGEKLFF.

The V gene is TRBV19, the J gene TRBJ1-5; TRBD1 is a possible D gene (5 bases). Deletions cut 0 bases from V and 10 bases from J, with 19 bases between. Looked up from germline, CDR1 is LNHDA and CDR2 is SQIVND (reference sequence). The length of the CDR3 is 16 residues. DNA for the CDR3: TGTGCCAGTAGTATAGAAGGGGACGGTCCAATCAATCCCCAGCATTTT. This codes for CASSIEGDGPINPQHF.

J is TRBJ1-1 and V is TRBV27; no firm D call. The CDR3 is 11 residues long. Germline CDR1 and CDR2: MNHEY and SMNVEV (reference sequence). V was cut by 8 bases and J by 1 base, with 5 bases left in between. The CDR3 DNA reads TGTGCCAGCCAGTCGAACACTGAAGCTTTCTTT. Protein: CASQSNTEAFF.

The rearrangement joins TRBV27 to TRBJ1-1, with TRBD1 matching over 9 bases. The V gene's germline CDR1 is MNHEY and CDR2 SMNVEV (reference sequence). V trimming: 5 bases; J trimming: 2 bases; junction bases outside the gene matches: 6. This CDR3 comprises 15 residues. CDR3 loop: CASSPTGGSNTEAFF. The CDR3 nucleotides are TGTGCCAGCAGTCCGACAGGGGGGTCTAACACTGAAGCTTTCTTT.

The J gene is TRBJ2-2, the V gene TRBV14; the D gene could be TRBD1 or TRBD2 (5 bases each). Looked up from germline, CDR1 is SGHDN and CDR2 is FVKESK. V gave up 1 base and J gave up 6 bases, with 6 bases separating them. The CDR3 sequence is 13 residues long. The CDR3 protein is CASSQVGPGELFF. The CDR3 bases are TGTGCCAGCAGCCAAGTGGGACCCGGGGAGCTGTTTTTT.

The chain recombines TRBV27 with TRBJ1-6; the match to TRBD1 covers 7 bases. The V segment lost 5 bases and the J segment 9 bases; nucleotides outside the gene matches: 4. The germline CDR1 and CDR2 sequences are MNHEY and SMNVEV (reference sequence). This CDR3 is built from 13 residues. In nucleotides, the CDR3 is TGTGCCAGCAGTCTTACAGGGGTTTCACCCCTCCACTTT. This sequence encodes CASSLTGVSPLHF.

This chain links TRBV6-1 with TRBJ2-3; possibly TRBD2 for D (5 bases). Germline values: CDR1 MNHNS, CDR2 SASEGT. Between the trimmed V and J ends, which lost 1 base and 4 bases, there was a span of 12 bases. The CDR3 length is 15 residues. As DNA, the CDR3 is TGTGCCAGCAGTGAAGGCCGGGATGGCTCAGATACGCAGTATTTT. Translated, it gives CASSEGRDGSDTQYF.

Only a few counts were recorded for this clone. The rearrangement joins TRBV5-1 to TRBJ2-7; D ambiguous. The CDR3 totals 15 residues. Trimming stripped 0 bases from V and 5 bases from J, with 15 bases between. Germline V gene data show CDR1 as SGHRS and CDR2 as YFSETQ. CDR3 loop: CASSLAVLGLDEQYF. CDR3 DNA: TGCGCCAGCAGCTTGGCTGTGTTGGGTTTGGACGAGCAGTACTTC.

This clone came up a few times. This chain connects TRBV7-9 to TRBJ2-3; no firm D call. With 4 bases removed from V and 4 bases from J, the gap between germline ends came to 3 bases. The CDR3 sequence is 11 residues long. Per the germline V gene, CDR1 is SEHNR and CDR2 is FQNEAQ (reference sequence). CDR3 amino acids: CASSSSDTQYF. The CDR3 DNA sequence: TGTGCCAGCAGCTCTTCAGATACGCAGTATTTT.

The chain uses TRBV5-6 and TRBJ1-3, with a tentative D call TRBD1 (5 bases). Germline loops: CDR1 SGHDT, CDR2 YYEEEE. This CDR3 comprises 15 residues. V lost 2 bases to trimming and J lost 2 bases, with 11 bases between them. Here the CDR3 DNA reads TGTGCCAGCAGCTTTGGGACGCCCGCTGGAAACACCATATATTTT. Translating gives CASSFGTPAGNTIYF.

V gene TRBV19 combines with J gene TRBJ2-7, with D maybe TRBD1 (5 bases). The CDR3 is made up of 15 amino acids. Trimming took 0 bases from V and 3 from J, leaving 12 bases between them. Looked up from germline, CDR1 is LNHDA and CDR2 is SQIVND (reference sequence). DNA of the CDR3: TGTGCCAGTAGTATAGAGGGGCGGACCCTCTACGAGCAGTACTTC. Its translation: CASSIEGRTLYEQYF. Drawing the rest from reference TRBV19 and TRBJ2-7, the complete variable domain is DGGITQSPKYLFRKEGQNVTLSCEQNLNHDAMYWYRQDPGQGLRLIYYSQIVNDFQKGDIAEGYSVSREKKESFPLTVTSAQKNPTAFYLCASSIEGRTLYEQYFGPGTRLTVT.

The CDR3 is CASSPPTGANEDPYEQYF. CDR3 coding DNA: TGTGCCAGCTCACCACCGACAGGGGCCAACGAAGACCCTTACGAGCAGTACTTC. The chain joins TRBV18 to TRBJ2-7; 8 positions match TRBD1. Germline V gives CDR1 KGHSH, CDR2 LQKENI. This CDR3 has 18 amino acids. With 0 bases clipped from V and 4 bases from J, the junction kept 14 bases outside the gene matches.

The V call is TRBV29-1, the J call TRBJ1-1; D is unclear. In germline, CDR1 is SQVTM, CDR2 ANQGSEA. This CDR3 is 12 amino acids long. The ends were cut back, 3 bases at V and 1 base at J, with 6 bases in the middle. CDR3 nucleotides: TGCAGCGTTGAGACACAGAACACTGAAGCTTTCTTT. Translating it yields CSVETQNTEAFF.

The J gene is TRBJ2-7, the V gene TRBV7-8; D remains unclear. The V and J ends lost 5 bases and 5 bases respectively, with 10 bases between them. Germline V gene sequence: CDR1 SGHVS, CDR2 FQNEAQ. The CDR3 has 12 residues. The CDR3 protein is CASSLHGDEQYF. CDR3 DNA sequence: TGTGCCAGCAGCCTACATGGGGACGAGCAGTACTTC.

The chain has TRBV7-8 and TRBJ1-4; D unclear. CDR1 is SGHVS and CDR2 is FQNEAQ in the germline V gene. The CDR3 totals 14 residues. V was trimmed by 1 base and J by 7 bases, leaving 10 bases between them. Here the CDR3 DNA reads TGTGCCAGCAGCTTAGTGGATGGGGTTGAAAAACTGTTTTTT. Amino acids: CASSLVDGVEKLFF.

This chain joins TRBV28 and TRBJ2-7; TRBD1 agrees at 9 bases. J gave up 4 bases and V 2 bases, and 6 bases lay outside the gene matches. Germline CDR1 reads MDHEN; CDR2 reads SYDVKM. CDR3 length equals 15 residues. The CDR3: CASSLVGTGWYEQYF. The CDR3 DNA is TGTGCCAGCAGTTTAGTCGGGACAGGGTGGTACGAGCAGTACTTC.

The V and J genes are TRBV4-1 and TRBJ2-7; no clear D gene. V was cut by 0 bases and J by 5 bases, with 11 bases left in between. Germline lookup yields CDR1 MGHRA and CDR2 YSYEKL. This CDR3 region has 14 residues. CDR3 nucleotides: TGCGCCAGCAGCCAAGACCGGGTATCTGACGAGCAGTACTTC. This encodes CASSQDRVSDEQYF.

This clone was seen a few times. The V and J genes are TRBV21-1 and TRBJ1-2; the table assigns TRBD1, which was not confirmed against the DNA. TRBV21-1 is listed as a pseudogene. This CDR3 spans 14 amino acids. CDR3 protein: CASSTGTGYYGYTF. The CDR3 DNA reads as TGTGCCAGCAGCACCGGGACAGGGTACTATGGCTACACCTTC.

The V gene is TRBV19, the J gene TRBJ2-7; the match to TRBD1 covers 10 bases. The CDR3 covers 14 residues. Unmatched junction bases numbered 3, after V lost 5 bases and J lost 2 bases. Germline lookup yields CDR1 LNHDA and CDR2 SQIVND (reference sequence). The CDR3 here is CASSHGTGAYEQYF. The CDR3 region has the DNA TGTGCCAGTAGTCACGGGACAGGGGCCTACGAGCAGTACTTC.

V gene TRBV29-1 combines with J gene TRBJ2-7; tentatively, D is TRBD1 (6 bases). Trimming pared 7 bases from V and 2 bases from J, leaving 21 bases between. Germline lookup yields CDR1 SQVTM and CDR2 ANQGSEA. This CDR3 has 15 amino acids. CDR3 nucleotide sequence: TGCAGCGCTCTATCCAGGGGAGTTAACACCTACGAGCAGTACTTC. Residues: CSALSRGVNTYEQYF.